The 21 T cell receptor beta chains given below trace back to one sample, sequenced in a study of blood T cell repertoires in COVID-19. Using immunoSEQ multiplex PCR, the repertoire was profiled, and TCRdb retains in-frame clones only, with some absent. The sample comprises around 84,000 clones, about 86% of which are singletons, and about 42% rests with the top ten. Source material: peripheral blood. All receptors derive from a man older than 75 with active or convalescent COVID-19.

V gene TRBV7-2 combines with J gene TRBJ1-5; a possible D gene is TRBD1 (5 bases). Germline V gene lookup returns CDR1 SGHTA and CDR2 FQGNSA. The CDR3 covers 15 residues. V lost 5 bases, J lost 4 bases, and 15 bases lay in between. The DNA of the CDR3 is TGTGCCAGCAGCACAGTAGGGCAGGGAAATCAGCCCCAGCATTTT. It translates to CASSTVGQGNQPQHF.

The chain's CDR3 is CASRPSGGNEQFF. DNA of the CDR3: TGTGCCAGCAGACCTTCAGGGGGGAATGAGCAGTTCTTC. The genes are TRBV12-3 or TRBV12-4 and TRBJ2-1, with D perhaps TRBD1 (7 bases). The CDR3 contains 13 residues. V was shortened by 6 bases and J by 7 bases, with 13 bases between the two germline ends.

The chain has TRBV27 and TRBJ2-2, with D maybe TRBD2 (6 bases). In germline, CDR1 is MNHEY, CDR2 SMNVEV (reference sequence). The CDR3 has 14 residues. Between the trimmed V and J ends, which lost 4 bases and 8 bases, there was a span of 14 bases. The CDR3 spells CASSSGLGVGELFF. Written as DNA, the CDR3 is TGTGCCAGCAGTTCGGGACTTGGCGTGGGGGAGCTGTTTTTT.

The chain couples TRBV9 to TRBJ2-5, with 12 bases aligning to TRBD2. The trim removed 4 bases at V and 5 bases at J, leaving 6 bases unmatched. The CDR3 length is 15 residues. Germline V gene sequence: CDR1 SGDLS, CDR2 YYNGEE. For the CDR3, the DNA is TGTGCCAGCAGCCGACTAGCGGGGGTTTTCGAGACCCAGTACTTC. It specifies CASSRLAGVFETQYF.

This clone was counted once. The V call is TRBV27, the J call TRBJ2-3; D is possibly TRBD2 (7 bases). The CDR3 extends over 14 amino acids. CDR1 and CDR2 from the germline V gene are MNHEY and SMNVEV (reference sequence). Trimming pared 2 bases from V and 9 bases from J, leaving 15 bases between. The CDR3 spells CASSLLLGGHTQYF. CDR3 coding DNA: TGTGCCAGCAGTTTACTTTTGGGGGGGCACACGCAGTATTTT.

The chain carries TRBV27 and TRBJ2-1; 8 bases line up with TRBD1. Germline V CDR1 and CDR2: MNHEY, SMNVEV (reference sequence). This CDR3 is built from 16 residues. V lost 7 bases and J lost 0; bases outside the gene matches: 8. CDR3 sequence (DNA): TGTGCCAGCACTGGGACAGGACCAGACTCCTACAATGAGCAGTTCTTC. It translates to CASTGTGPDSYNEQFF.

The CDR3 DNA reads TGCGCCAGCAGCCGCGGGACTAGCGGGGCCAGCACAGATACGCAGTATTTT. Its translation is CASSRGTSGASTDTQYF. V usage is TRBV5-1 and J usage is TRBJ2-3, with 13 nucleotides matching TRBD2. Losses at the gene ends were 4 bases for V and 0 bases for J; bases not matched to a gene: 5. This CDR3 region has 17 residues. Per the germline V gene, CDR1 is SGHRS and CDR2 is YFSETQ. Complete variable domain (other parts from reference TRBV5-1 and TRBJ2-3): KAGVTQTPRYLIKTRGQQVTLSCSPISGHRSVSWYQQTPGQGLQFLFEYFSETQRNKGNFPGRFSGRQFSNSRSEMNVSTLELGDSALYLCASSRGTSGASTDTQYFGPGTRLTVL.

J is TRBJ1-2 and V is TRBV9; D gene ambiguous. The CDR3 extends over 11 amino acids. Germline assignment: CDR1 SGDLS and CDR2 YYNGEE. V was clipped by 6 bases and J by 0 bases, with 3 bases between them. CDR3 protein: CASTTNYGYTF. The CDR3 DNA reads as TGTGCCAGCACAACTAACTATGGCTACACCTTC.

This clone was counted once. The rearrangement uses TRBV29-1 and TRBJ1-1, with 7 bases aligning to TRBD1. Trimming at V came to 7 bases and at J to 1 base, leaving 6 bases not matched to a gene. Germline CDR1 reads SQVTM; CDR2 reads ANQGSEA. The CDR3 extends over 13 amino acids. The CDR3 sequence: CSARGQPNTEAFF. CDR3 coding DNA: TGCAGCGCCAGGGGACAGCCGAACACTGAAGCTTTCTTT.

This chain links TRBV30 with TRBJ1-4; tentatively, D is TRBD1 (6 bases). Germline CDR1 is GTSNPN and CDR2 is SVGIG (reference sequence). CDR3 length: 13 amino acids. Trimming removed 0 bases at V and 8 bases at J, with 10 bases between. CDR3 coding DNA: TGTGCCTGGAGTGTAGCTGGACAGGAAAAACTGTTTTTT. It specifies CAWSVAGQEKLFF.

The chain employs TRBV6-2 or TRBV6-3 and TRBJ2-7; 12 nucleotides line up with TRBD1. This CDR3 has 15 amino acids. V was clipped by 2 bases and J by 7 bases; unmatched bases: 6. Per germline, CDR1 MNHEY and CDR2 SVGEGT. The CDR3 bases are TGTGCCAGCAGTTACCCGGGACAGGGGGCTCGGGAGCAGTACTTC. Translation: CASSYPGQGAREQYF.

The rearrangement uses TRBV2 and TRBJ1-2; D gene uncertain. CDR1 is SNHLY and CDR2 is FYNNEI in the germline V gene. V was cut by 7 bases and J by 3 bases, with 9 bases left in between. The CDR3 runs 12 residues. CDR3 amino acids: CASTPSDYGYTF. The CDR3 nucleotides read TGTGCCAGCACCCCGAGTGACTATGGCTACACCTTC.

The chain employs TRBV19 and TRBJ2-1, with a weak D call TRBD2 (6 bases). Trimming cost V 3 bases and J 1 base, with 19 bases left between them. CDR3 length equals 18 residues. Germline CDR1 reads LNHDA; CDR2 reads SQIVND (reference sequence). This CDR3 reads CASSIWGVGVVSYNEQFF. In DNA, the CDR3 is TGTGCCAGTAGTATTTGGGGGGTAGGGGTGGTATCCTACAATGAGCAGTTCTTC. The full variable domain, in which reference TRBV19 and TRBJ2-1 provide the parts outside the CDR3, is DGGITQSPKYLFRKEGQNVTLSCEQNLNHDAMYWYRQDPGQGLRLIYYSQIVNDFQKGDIAEGYSVSREKKESFPLTVTSAQKNPTAFYLCASSIWGVGVVSYNEQFFGPGTRLTVL.

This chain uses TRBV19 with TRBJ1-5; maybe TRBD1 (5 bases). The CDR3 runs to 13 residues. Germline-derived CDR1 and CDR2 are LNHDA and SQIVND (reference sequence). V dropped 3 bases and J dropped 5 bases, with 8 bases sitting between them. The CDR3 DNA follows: TGTGCCAGTAGTATGACGGGGGATCAGCCCCAGCATTTT. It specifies CASSMTGDQPQHF.

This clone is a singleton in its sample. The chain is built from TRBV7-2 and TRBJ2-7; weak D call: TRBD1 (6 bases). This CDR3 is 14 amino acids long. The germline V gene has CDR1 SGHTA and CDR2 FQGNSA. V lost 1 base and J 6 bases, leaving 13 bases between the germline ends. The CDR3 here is CASSLVGAPSEQYF. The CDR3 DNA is TGTGCCAGCAGCTTAGTGGGGGCTCCTTCCGAGCAGTACTTC.

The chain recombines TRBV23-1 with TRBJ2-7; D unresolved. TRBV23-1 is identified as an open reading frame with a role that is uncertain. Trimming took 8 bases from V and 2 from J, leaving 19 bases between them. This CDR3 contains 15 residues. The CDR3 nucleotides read TGCGCCAGCTGGGCCAGAAAAAGAACGGCCTACGAGCAGTACTTC. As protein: CASWARKRTAYEQYF.

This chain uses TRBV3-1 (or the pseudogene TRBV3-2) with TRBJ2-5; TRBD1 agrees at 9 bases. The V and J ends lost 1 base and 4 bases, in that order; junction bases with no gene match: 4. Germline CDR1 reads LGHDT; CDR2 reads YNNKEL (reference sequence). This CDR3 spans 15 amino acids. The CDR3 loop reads CASSQVGTGLETQYF. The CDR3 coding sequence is TGTGCCAGCAGCCAAGTCGGGACAGGGTTAGAGACCCAGTACTTC.

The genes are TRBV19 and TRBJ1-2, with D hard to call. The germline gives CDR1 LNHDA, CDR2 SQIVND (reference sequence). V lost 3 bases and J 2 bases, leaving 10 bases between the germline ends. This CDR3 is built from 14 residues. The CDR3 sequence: CASSIAQNNYGYTF. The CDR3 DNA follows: TGTGCCAGTAGTATTGCACAGAACAACTATGGCTACACCTTC.

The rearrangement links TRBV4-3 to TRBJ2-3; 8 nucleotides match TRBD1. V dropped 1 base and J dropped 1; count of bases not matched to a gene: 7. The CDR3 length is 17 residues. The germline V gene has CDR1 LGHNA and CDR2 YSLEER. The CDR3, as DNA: TGCGCCAGCAGCCAAGGTTCGACAGGGGCGGGCACAGATACGCAGTATTTT. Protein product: CASSQGSTGAGTDTQYF.

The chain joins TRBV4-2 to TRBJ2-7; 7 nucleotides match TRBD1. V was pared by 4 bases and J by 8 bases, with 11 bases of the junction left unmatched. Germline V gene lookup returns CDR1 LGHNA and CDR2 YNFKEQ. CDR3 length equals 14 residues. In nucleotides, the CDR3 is TGTGCCAGCAGCCTACCAGGGGGTGGGGTCCAGCAGTACTTC. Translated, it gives CASSLPGGGVQQYF.

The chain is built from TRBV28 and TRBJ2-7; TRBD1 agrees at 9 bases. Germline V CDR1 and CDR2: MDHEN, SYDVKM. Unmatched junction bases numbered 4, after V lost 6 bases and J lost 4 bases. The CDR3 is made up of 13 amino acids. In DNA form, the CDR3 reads TGTGCCAGCAGGGGACAGGGTTGGTACGAGCAGTACTTC. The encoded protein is CASRGQGWYEQYF.